The 18 T cell receptor beta chains in this list originate from one sample, sequenced in a study of shared clonotypes between healthy human individuals. Assay: immunoSEQ multiplex PCR; the TCRdb copy retains only in-frame clones and omits some. The profile shows a few million clones, more than 80% of them singletons. The material sequenced was naive CD4+ T cells from PBMCs. The subset was: CD45RA+ positively selected. The origin of the receptors is a man aged 18 to 35 in good health. Some clones in this sample may be carry-over from other donors' samples.

The rearrangement uses TRBV7-8 and TRBJ2-5; weak D call: TRBD2 (6 bases). V lost 2 bases and J 7 bases, leaving 20 bases between the germline ends. The CDR3 spans 16 residues. The germline V gene encodes CDR1 SGHVS and CDR2 FQNEAQ. The CDR3 DNA follows: TGTGCCAGCAGCTTAACGGGGGATAACGGCCAGGGGACCCAGTACTTC. It is translated as CASSLTGDNGQGTQYF.

V is TRBV7-7 and J is TRBJ1-1; D gene uncertain. The germline gives CDR1 SSHAT, CDR2 FNYEAQ (reference sequence). Trimming removed 5 bases at V and 5 bases at J, with 12 bases between. The CDR3 totals 13 residues. The CDR3 spells CASSPSLGTEAFF. CDR3 DNA: TGTGCCAGCAGCCCAAGTCTAGGGACTGAAGCTTTCTTT.

V is TRBV14 and J is TRBJ1-3; maybe TRBD1 (6 bases). Per germline, CDR1 SGHDN and CDR2 FVKESK. V shed 5 bases and J shed 4 bases, with 9 bases lying between them. This CDR3 contains 13 residues. This CDR3 reads CASSFRGGNTIYF. The CDR3 DNA reads TGTGCCAGCAGCTTCAGGGGCGGAAACACCATATATTTT.

The chain is built from TRBV5-8 and TRBJ2-5; D ambiguous. V was clipped by 2 bases and J by 1 base, with 12 bases between them. The CDR3 totals 15 residues. CDR1 is SGHTS, CDR2 YDEGEE, per germline. In nucleotides, the CDR3 is TGTGCCAGCAGCTTTCGAGGCAGTGTCCAAGAGACCCAGTACTTC. Protein sequence: CASSFRGSVQETQYF.

The gene calls are TRBV19 and TRBJ1-1; no firm D call. There are 19 residues in the CDR3. Trimming left V 5 bases short and J 0 bases short, with 25 bases between. Germline CDR1 LNHDA, CDR2 SQIVND (reference sequence). This CDR3 is CASSLSLGVAFNMNTEAFF. The CDR3 DNA reads as TGTGCCAGTAGTCTCTCCTTGGGAGTTGCGTTCAATATGAACACTGAAGCTTTCTTT.

This clone was observed a few times. One end of the junction does not line up with germline, which may come from a read error. The chain is built from TRBV9 and TRBJ1-5; D is unclear. Germline V gene lookup returns CDR1 SGDLS and CDR2 YYNGEE. The CDR3 runs 10 residues. Here the CDR3 DNA reads TGTGCCAGCAGCGTACGCCGAGTACCGTTT. It yields the protein CASSVRRVPF.

J is TRBJ1-5 and V is TRBV28, with TRBD1 identical over 7 bases. The V and J ends lost 7 bases and 5 bases, in that order; junction bases with no gene match: 8. The CDR3 length is 14 residues. Germline V gene sequence: CDR1 MDHEN, CDR2 SYDVKM. CDR3 bases: TGTGCCAGCAAGCCAGGGGGGGTGGATCAGCCCCAGCATTTT. Its protein is CASKPGGVDQPQHF.

As to this clone: Other DNA variants within this sample encode the same CDR3. This chain connects TRBV6-5 to TRBJ1-2; D might be TRBD1 (5 bases). The CDR3 contains 12 residues. V was clipped by 2 bases and J by 4 bases, with 5 bases between them. Germline-derived CDR1 and CDR2 are MNHEY and SVGAGI. CDR3 in DNA: TGTGCCAGCAGTTACAGGGGCTATGGCTACACCTTC. This codes for CASSYRGYGYTF.

The chain recombines TRBV28 with TRBJ2-7; 9 bases fit TRBD2. CDR3 length equals 15 residues. J was trimmed by 6 bases and V by 3 bases; bases with no gene match: 9. The germline V gene encodes CDR1 MDHEN and CDR2 SYDVKM. The CDR3 DNA reads as TGTGCCAGCAGTTTCCGCCTAGCGGGAATCTTCGAGCAGTACTTC. Translating it yields CASSFRLAGIFEQYF. Full variable domain (missing parts from reference TRBV28 and TRBJ2-7): DVKVTQSSRYLVKRTGEKVFLECVQDMDHENMFWYRQDPGLGLRLIYFSYDVKMKEKGDIPEGYSVSREKKERFSLILESASTNQTSMYLCASSFRLAGIFEQYFGPGTRLTVT.

Notes on this clone: This CDR3 is also generated by other DNA sequences in the sample. The chain carries TRBV7-8 and TRBJ1-4; the D gene is possibly TRBD1 (6 bases). Trimming cost V 3 bases and J 4 bases, with 9 bases left between them. CDR1 and CDR2 from the germline V gene are SGHVS and FQNEAQ. This CDR3 has 14 amino acids. The CDR3 sequence is CASSFRGGNEKLFF. CDR3 in DNA: TGTGCCAGCAGCTTCAGGGGTGGTAATGAAAAACTGTTTTTT.

The gene calls are TRBV7-9 and TRBJ2-3, with TRBD2 identical over 14 bases. The CDR3 totals 16 residues. V lost 5 bases to trimming and J lost 3 bases; unmatched junction nucleotides: 4. Germline values: CDR1 SEHNR, CDR2 FQNEAQ (reference sequence). CDR3 protein: CASSQGTSGSTDTQYF. DNA of the CDR3: TGTGCCAGCAGCCAGGGGACTAGCGGGAGTACAGATACGCAGTATTTT.

The chain links TRBV5-4 to TRBJ1-3; weak D call: TRBD1 (5 bases). The CDR3 runs 16 residues. Trimming stripped 4 bases from V and 0 bases from J, with 14 bases between. The V gene's germline CDR1 is SGHNT and CDR2 YYREEE (reference sequence). CDR3 loop: CASSRTGGLSGNTIYF. In DNA form, the CDR3 reads TGTGCCAGCAGCCGCACCGGGGGACTCTCTGGAAACACCATATATTTT.

In this sample, this clone turned up once. The chain uses TRBV5-8 and TRBJ2-7; a possible D gene is TRBD2 (5 bases). The CDR3 has 14 amino acids. The ends were cut back, 2 bases at V and 7 bases at J, with 16 bases in the middle. CDR1 SGHTS and CDR2 YDEGEE come from the germline V gene. CDR3: CASSLFRRPGEQYF. The CDR3 DNA reads as TGTGCCAGCAGCTTATTCAGGCGACCGGGAGAGCAGTACTTC.

This clone is a singleton in its sample. CDR3: CASRNGLAAYNEQFF. In DNA, the CDR3 is TGTGCCAGCAGAAACGGACTAGCGGCCTACAATGAGCAGTTCTTC. V is TRBV6-5 and J is TRBJ2-1, with 10 bases that match TRBD2. The J segment lost 2 bases and the V segment lost 6 bases, leaving 4 bases of the junction unmatched. CDR1 is MNHEY and CDR2 is SVGAGI in the germline V gene. This CDR3 spans 15 amino acids.

The CDR3: CASSLDRVRNEQFF. In DNA form, the CDR3 reads TGTGCCAGCAGCTTGGACAGGGTTAGGAATGAGCAGTTCTTC. The chain combines TRBV11-2 with TRBJ2-1; TRBD1 agrees at 8 bases. The CDR3 extends over 14 amino acids. The germline gives CDR1 SGHAT, CDR2 FQNNGV. The trim removed 3 bases at V and 7 bases at J, leaving 5 bases unmatched.

The genes are TRBV7-9 and TRBJ2-7; D not resolved. CDR3 size: 16 residues. Trimming left V 5 bases short and J 5 bases short, with 22 bases between. Germline V gene data show CDR1 as SEHNR and CDR2 as FQNEAQ (reference sequence). As DNA, the CDR3 is TGTGCCAGCAGCCCAACGCGGACCGTCCTACCCGACGAGCAGTACTTC. Protein: CASSPTRTVLPDEQYF.

This chain joins TRBV25-1 and TRBJ1-4; D gene ambiguous. V gave up 4 bases and J gave up 7 bases, with 16 bases separating them. The CDR3 sequence is 15 residues long. CDR1 MGHDK and CDR2 SYGVNS come from the germline V gene. CDR3 in amino acids: CASSGPGYTVEKLFF. The CDR3 coding sequence is TGTGCCAGCAGTGGACCGGGATATACTGTTGAAAAACTGTTTTTT.

Written as DNA, the CDR3 is TGCGCCAGCAGCGGAACATGGTACCAAGAGACCCAGTACTTC. This codes for CASSGTWYQETQYF. The rearrangement joins TRBV5-1 to TRBJ2-5; the D is unclear. The CDR3 extends over 14 amino acids. Germline V gene sequence: CDR1 SGHRS, CDR2 YFSETQ. The ends were cut back, 4 bases at V and 0 bases at J, with 10 bases in the middle.